This TCR beta chain stems from a study of blood T cell repertoires in COVID-19. In the original processing: Scientists estimated how many nucleated cells there were by amplifying reference gene primers. Repertoires were generated with immunoSEQ multiplex PCR, while TCRdb's copy carries only in-frame clones and drops some. V, J and clone size reflect that table, while D and trimming were determined from the DNA. Here the sample spans 250,000 to 350,000 clones, 80% to 90% being singletons. CDR3 size: 16 residues. Germline trimming cut 5 bases from V and 3 bases from J; bases unmatched to any gene: 10. Germline V CDR1 and CDR2: ENHRY, SYGVKD. Enrolled through a virtual design, the participants were between roughly 18 and 90 years of age and came from fewer than 30 US areas.

The TCR originated in a woman aged 18 to 35 who had recovered from COVID-19. V usage is TRBV10-3 and J usage is TRBJ2-5; 9 positions agree with TRBD1. The specimen was PBMCs or T cells enriched from blood (not recorded which). CDR3 protein: CAISPNWDREKETQYF. CDR3 bases: TGTGCCATCAGTCCCAATTGGGACAGGGAAAAAGAGACCCAGTACTTC.